This T cell receptor (beta chain) was captured by sequencing in a study of cytomegalovirus exposure and HLA in healthy donors. Findings and limits, study-wide: Earlier analysis found most TCR beta V segments productive about 87% or about 30% of the time. Researchers reported that a few CMV-associated chains were confirmed in vitro as CMV antigen-specific. Associated with cytomegalovirus, according to the listing, were some 150 TCR beta chains. TCR beta V- and J-gene trimming, according to a later analysis, was linked to a missense DCLRE1C variant.

13 Jbeta primers and 60 Vbeta primers were used for the PCR. The assay was immunoSEQ multiplex PCR, and TCRdb's table has in-frame clones only and misses some. The profile shows 60,000 or so clones, about 79% of them singletons. The ends lost 8 bases at V and 0 bases at J; junction bases unmatched: 4. The CDR3 loop spans 14 amino acids. CDR1 and CDR2 from the germline V gene are LNHDA and SQIVND (reference sequence). About this clone: As yet, its antigen is unknown.

The sequence was collected from a man aged 40-55 years in good health and CMV-seronegative. The sample was PBMCs. The chain joins TRBV19 to TRBJ1-5, with TRBD1 identical over 7 bases. CDR3 in amino acids: CASSGQVSNQPQHF. Here the CDR3 DNA reads TGTGCCAGTTCTGGACAGGTTAGCAATCAGCCCCAGCATTTT.